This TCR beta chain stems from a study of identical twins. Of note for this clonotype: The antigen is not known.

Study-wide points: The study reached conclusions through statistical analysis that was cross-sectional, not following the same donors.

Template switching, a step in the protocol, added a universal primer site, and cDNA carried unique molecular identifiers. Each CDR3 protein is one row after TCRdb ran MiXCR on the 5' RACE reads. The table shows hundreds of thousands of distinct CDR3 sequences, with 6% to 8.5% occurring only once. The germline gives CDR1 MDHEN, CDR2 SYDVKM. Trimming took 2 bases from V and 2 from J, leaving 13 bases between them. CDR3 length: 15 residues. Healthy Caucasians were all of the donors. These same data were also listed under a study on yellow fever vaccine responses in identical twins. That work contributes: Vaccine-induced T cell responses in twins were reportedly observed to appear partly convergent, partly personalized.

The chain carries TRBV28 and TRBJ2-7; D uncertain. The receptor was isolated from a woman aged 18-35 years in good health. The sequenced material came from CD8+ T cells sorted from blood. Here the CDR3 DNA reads TGTGCCAGCAGTTTAAGCAGCTCTCCCGCCTACGAGCAGTACTTC. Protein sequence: CASSLSSSPAYEQYF.